Each of the 24 T cell receptor beta chains below was sequenced from the same sample in a study of T cell responses to AZD1222 COVID-19 vaccine. Clones were read by immunoSEQ multiplex PCR, and TCRdb kept only the in-frame ones, dropping some. The sample carries 110,000 or so clones, approximately 88% recorded once. The sample here was peripheral blood, taken 28 days after the second AZD1222 dose. The receptors derive from an adult who received the AZD1222 COVID-19 vaccine.

In regard to this clone: The sample has other DNA sequences that encode this CDR3 too. The V and J genes are TRBV7-2 and TRBJ1-1, with D maybe TRBD1 (5 bases). Per germline, CDR1 SGHTA and CDR2 FQGNSA. V shed 1 base and J shed 3 bases, with 9 bases lying between them. CDR3 length: 14 residues. CDR3 coding DNA: TGTGCCAGCAGCTTAGTCGGGGGATACACTGAAGCTTTCTTT. Protein sequence: CASSLVGGYTEAFF.

This clone was recorded a few times. The chain links TRBV5-1 to TRBJ1-4; D is perhaps TRBD1 (6 bases). The CDR3 runs to 14 residues. CDR1 is SGHRS, CDR2 YFSETQ, per germline. Between the trimmed V and J ends, which lost 0 bases and 14 bases, there was a span of 17 bases. CDR3 bases: TGCGCCAGCAGCTTGGCCCCAGAAACGGGGGCTCTGTTTTTT. It specifies CASSLAPETGALFF.

This chain connects TRBV5-1 to TRBJ2-5; D possibly corresponds to TRBD2 (6 bases). V lost 2 bases to trimming and J lost 3 bases, with 14 bases between them. The CDR3 covers 15 residues. Per the germline V gene, CDR1 is SGHRS and CDR2 is YFSETQ. The CDR3 coding sequence is TGCGCCAGCAGCTTCGAAGGGTGGAGGGAAGAGACCCAGTACTTC. Translated, it gives CASSFEGWREETQYF.

The chain carries TRBV28 and TRBJ1-5, with 7 bases that match TRBD1. Germline trimming cut 7 bases from V and 2 bases from J; bases unmatched to any gene: 5. Germline-derived CDR1 and CDR2 are MDHEN and SYDVKM. This CDR3 has 14 amino acids. Here the CDR3 DNA reads TGTGCCAGCACTGGGACAGCAGGCAATCAGCCCCAGCATTTT. This sequence encodes CASTGTAGNQPQHF. Complete variable domain (other parts from reference TRBV28 and TRBJ1-5): DVKVTQSSRYLVKRTGEKVFLECVQDMDHENMFWYRQDPGLGLRLIYFSYDVKMKEKGDIPEGYSVSREKKERFSLILESASTNQTSMYLCASTGTAGNQPQHFGDGTRLSIL.

The chain links TRBV7-8 to TRBJ2-1; D call uncertain. Trimming took 3 bases from V and 3 from J, leaving 6 bases between them. Germline V gene lookup returns CDR1 SGHVS and CDR2 FQNEAQ. CDR3 length equals 13 residues. CDR3 in DNA: TGTGCCAGCAGCTTTTCAGACTACAATGAGCAGTTCTTC. Translated: CASSFSDYNEQFF.

The CDR3 spells CASTAGGDGETQYF. CDR3 sequence (DNA): TGTGCCAGCACGGCCGGAGGAGATGGAGAGACCCAGTACTTC. The chain couples TRBV7-9 to TRBJ2-5; D possibly corresponds to TRBD2 (5 bases). V was cut by 7 bases and J by 4 bases, with 16 bases left in between. There are 14 residues in the CDR3. Germline V gene lookup returns CDR1 SEHNR and CDR2 FQNEAQ (reference sequence).

The chain employs TRBV18 and TRBJ1-1; D might be TRBD1 (5 bases). Between the trimmed V and J ends, which lost 4 bases and 3 bases, there was a span of 15 bases. CDR1 and CDR2 (germline): KGHSH, LQKENI. The CDR3 has 15 residues. The CDR3 loop reads CASSRRELSDTEAFF. CDR3 bases: TGTGCCAGCTCACGCAGGGAACTCAGTGACACTGAAGCTTTCTTT. The variable domain in full, with the rest retrieved from reference TRBV18 and TRBJ1-1, is NAGVMQNPRHLVRRRGQEARLRCSPMKGHSHVYWYRQLPEEGLKFMVYLQKENIIDESGMPKERFSAEFPKEGPSILRIQQVVRGDSAAYFCASSRRELSDTEAFFGQGTRLTVV.

This clone was seen only once. CDR3 sequence: CASSFTTAAGDTQYF. In DNA form, the CDR3 reads TGCGCCAGCAGCTTTACGACAGCCGCGGGCGATACGCAGTATTTT. V is TRBV5-1 and J is TRBJ2-3; D tentatively reads TRBD1 or TRBD2 (5 bases each). There are 15 residues in the CDR3. V was cut by 2 bases and J by 6 bases, with 16 bases left in between. Per germline, CDR1 SGHRS and CDR2 YFSETQ.

This chain links TRBV19 with TRBJ2-7, with 10 positions matching TRBD2. CDR1 is LNHDA, CDR2 SQIVND, per germline (reference sequence). The ends lost 3 bases at V and 5 bases at J; junction bases unmatched: 7. The CDR3 sequence is 15 residues long. The CDR3 nucleotides read TGTGCCAGTAGTATTTTGGCTAGCGGGGGCAACGAGCAGTACTTC. Translated: CASSILASGGNEQYF.

This sequence joins TRBV7-9 and TRBJ1-2; D is possibly TRBD1 (6 bases). The CDR3 totals 15 residues. Germline CDR1 reads SEHNR; CDR2 reads FQNEAQ (reference sequence). The V and J ends lost 7 bases and 4 bases respectively, with 19 bases between them. The CDR3 spells CASNFVGGLGYGYTF. In nucleotides, the CDR3 is TGTGCCAGCAATTTCGTCGGGGGGCTCGGCTATGGCTACACCTTC.

The rearrangement uses TRBV15 and TRBJ1-3; a weak D match, TRBD1 (5 bases). The CDR3 contains 16 residues. Trimming stripped 0 bases from V and 0 bases from J, with 9 bases between. Germline CDR1 and CDR2: LNHNV and YYDKDF (reference sequence). The CDR3 DNA sequence: TGTGCCACCAGCAGAGATAAGACAGCCTCTGGAAACACCATATATTTT. This encodes CATSRDKTASGNTIYF.

The chain combines TRBV28 with TRBJ1-2, with TRBD1 as a possible D gene (5 bases). Trimming cost V 5 bases and J 4 bases, with 11 bases left between them. The germline gives CDR1 MDHEN, CDR2 SYDVKM. This CDR3 contains 13 residues. The CDR3 here is CASSLKQVYGYTF. The CDR3 nucleotides are TGTGCCAGCAGTCTAAAACAGGTCTATGGCTACACCTTC.

The rearrangement joins TRBV7-2 to TRBJ1-3; D ambiguous. Trimming shortened V by 5 bases and J by 2 bases, and 13 bases separated the two germline ends. The CDR3 is 15 amino acids. From germline, CDR1 is SGHTA and CDR2 FQGNSA. The chain's CDR3 is CASSPIWGAGNTIYF. The CDR3 region has the DNA TGTGCCAGCAGCCCAATTTGGGGTGCTGGAAACACCATATATTTT. The variable domain in full, with the rest retrieved from reference TRBV7-2 and TRBJ1-3, is GAGVSQSPSNKVTEKGKDVELRCDPISGHTALYWYRQSLGQGLEFLIYFQGNSAPDKSGLPSDRFSAERTGGSVSTLTIQRTQQEDSAVYLCASSPIWGAGNTIYFGEGSWLTVV.

The chain recombines TRBV24-1 with TRBJ1-2; D unresolved. Trimming took 3 bases from V and 4 from J, leaving 11 bases between them. Germline assignment: CDR1 KGHDR and CDR2 SFDVKD. The CDR3 has 14 amino acids. The CDR3 loop is CATSDPRTVYGYTF. The CDR3 region has the DNA TGTGCCACCAGTGATCCCCGGACTGTCTATGGCTACACCTTC.

V and J are TRBV13 and TRBJ2-5; D gene unclear. CDR3 size: 13 residues. Trimming shortened V by 4 bases and J by 3 bases, and 9 bases separated the two germline ends. Germline V gives CDR1 PRHDT, CDR2 FYEKMQ (reference sequence). CDR3 amino acids: CASSSTKKETQYF. In DNA form, the CDR3 reads TGTGCCAGCAGCTCGACCAAGAAAGAGACCCAGTACTTC.

The V and J genes are TRBV12-3 or TRBV12-4 and TRBJ1-1; D gene uncertain. The CDR3 runs to 12 residues. The V gene lost 6 bases and the J gene lost 0 bases, with 5 bases spanning the gap. DNA of the CDR3: TGTGCCAGCAGCCCCATGAACACTGAAGCTTTCTTT. This encodes CASSPMNTEAFF.

This clone was detected only once. The chain uses TRBV11-2 and TRBJ1-6, with D possibly being TRBD1 (5 bases). Trimming stripped 5 bases from V and 7 bases from J, with 12 bases between. Germline lookup yields CDR1 SGHAT and CDR2 FQNNGV. This CDR3 has 14 amino acids. The CDR3, as DNA: TGTGCCAGCAGCCCTGGGGCCAGAAATTCACCCCTCCACTTT. Translation: CASSPGARNSPLHF.

This chain uses TRBV4-1 with TRBJ2-1; 10 nucleotides agree with TRBD2. From germline, CDR1 is MGHRA and CDR2 YSYEKL. After removal of 0 bases from V and 5 bases from J, the junction contained 10 bases not matched to a gene. This CDR3 has 18 residues. CDR3 residues: CASSQERAGGPRDNEQFF. For the CDR3, the DNA is TGCGCCAGCAGCCAAGAGCGAGCGGGGGGGCCCCGTGACAATGAGCAGTTCTTC.

The chain uses TRBV29-1 and TRBJ1-2; no firm D call. The CDR3 is 13 residues long. Trimming pared 7 bases from V and 0 bases from J, leaving 12 bases between. The germline gives CDR1 SQVTM, CDR2 ANQGSEA. The CDR3 DNA follows: TGCAGCGCCGGAGGAGAGGCTAACTATGGCTACACCTTC. Translation gives CSAGGEANYGYTF.

The chain combines TRBV19 with TRBJ1-1; TRBD1 matches 7 bases. The V and J ends lost 6 bases and 2 bases, in that order; junction bases with no gene match: 12. Per the germline V gene, CDR1 is LNHDA and CDR2 is SQIVND (reference sequence). This CDR3 has 16 amino acids. The CDR3 region is CASRNTGQNLNTEAFF. In nucleotides, the CDR3 is TGTGCCAGTAGAAACACGGGACAGAACCTTAACACTGAAGCTTTCTTT.

The V call is TRBV7-3, the J call TRBJ2-5, with D uncertain. Germline V gene data show CDR1 as SGHTA and CDR2 as FQGTGA. V dropped 2 bases and J dropped 0 bases, with 4 bases sitting between them. The CDR3 has 13 residues. CDR3 protein: CASSLADQETQYF. The CDR3 DNA sequence: TGTGCCAGCAGCTTAGCGGACCAAGAGACCCAGTACTTC.

The sample holds one count of this clone. The V and J genes are TRBV5-6 and TRBJ1-2; D call uncertain. V lost 6 bases and J lost 4, with 13 bases in between. From germline, CDR1 is SGHDT and CDR2 YYEEEE. The CDR3 extends over 13 amino acids. This CDR3 reads CASTLGRSYGYTF. As DNA, the CDR3 is TGTGCCAGCACCCTAGGCAGGTCCTATGGCTACACCTTC.

The chain carries TRBV6-2 or TRBV6-3 and TRBJ1-5; no reliable D call. The CDR3 covers 16 residues. Germline lookup yields CDR1 MNHEY and CDR2 SVGEGT. V was clipped by 2 bases and J by 0 bases, with 11 bases between them. The CDR3 coding sequence is TGTGCCAGCAGTTACGAGTGGGTTTATAGCAATCAGCCCCAGCATTTT. This gives the protein CASSYEWVYSNQPQHF.

The rearrangement joins TRBV13 to TRBJ1-4; TRBD1 matches 9 bases. CDR3 size: 15 residues. From germline, CDR1 is PRHDT and CDR2 FYEKMQ (reference sequence). The trim removed 1 base at V and 5 bases at J, leaving 2 bases unmatched. The CDR3 nucleotides read TGTGCCAGCAGCTTAGCCGGGACAGGGAATGAAAAACTGTTTTTT. This translates into CASSLAGTGNEKLFF.